This paragraph covers one T cell receptor (beta chain) sequence. This CDR3 spans 16 amino acids. Trimming pared 4 bases from V and 6 bases from J, leaving 22 bases between. The germline CDR1 and CDR2 sequences are SGHAT and FQNNGV. This specimen comes from a study of blood T cell repertoires in COVID-19. At the level of the study: Italy, Spain and the United States were the sources of the convalescent and acute COVID-19 samples. PBMCs, B-cell-depleted T cells, or T cells were the source of the cDNA or gDNA that made up the material.

Per the authors' pipeline: Amplification of reference gene primers provided the estimated nucleated cell counts. Only in-frame clones appear in the TCRdb table, and some are missing; sequencing was by immunoSEQ multiplex PCR. The V and J calls and clone size are taken from that table; D and trimming were inferred from the DNA. The data show 150,000 to 200,000 clones, around 86% seen once. One Seattle source followed patients from active infection through their disease course. Input material: peripheral blood. This receptor was obtained from a man between 60 and 75 years old with COVID-19, enrolled during active disease. The chain is built from TRBV11-2 and TRBJ2-7; a weak D match, TRBD2 (5 bases). The CDR3 sequence is CASSSNLRLPAGEQYF. DNA for the CDR3: TGTGCCAGCAGCTCAAATCTAAGGCTGCCTGCGGGCGAGCAGTACTTC.